Sequencing of this TCR beta chain was carried out in a study of shared clonotypes between healthy human individuals. Terminally differentiated effector memory CD45RA+ cells were excluded from the naive CD8 cells, which were CD45RO-negative and positively selected for CCR7. TCRdb's copy holds only in-frame clones and misses some; the assay was immunoSEQ multiplex PCR. Here the sample spans more than 2 million clones, around 93% being singletons. The V end lost 4 bases, the J end lost 12 bases, and 14 bases lay between the germline ends. CDR1 and CDR2 (germline): SGHNT, YYREEE (reference sequence). The length of the CDR3 is 12 residues.

The sample taken for sequencing was naive CD8+ T cells from PBMCs. The clonotype was recovered from a man aged 18 to 30 in good health. Some clones in this sample may be carry-over from other donors' samples. The chain carries TRBV5-4 and TRBJ2-1, with D perhaps TRBD1 (7 bases). In nucleotides, the CDR3 is TGTGCCAGCAGCCCCAGACAGGGAGGGCAGTTCTTC. Its translation is CASSPRQGGQFF. The variable domain in full, completed from reference TRBV5-4 and TRBJ2-1, reads ETGVTQSPTHLIKTRGQQVTLRCSSQSGHNTVSWYQQALGQGPQFIFQYYREEENGRGNFPPRFSGLQFPNYSSELNVNALELDDSALYLCASSPRQGGQFFGPGTRLTVL.